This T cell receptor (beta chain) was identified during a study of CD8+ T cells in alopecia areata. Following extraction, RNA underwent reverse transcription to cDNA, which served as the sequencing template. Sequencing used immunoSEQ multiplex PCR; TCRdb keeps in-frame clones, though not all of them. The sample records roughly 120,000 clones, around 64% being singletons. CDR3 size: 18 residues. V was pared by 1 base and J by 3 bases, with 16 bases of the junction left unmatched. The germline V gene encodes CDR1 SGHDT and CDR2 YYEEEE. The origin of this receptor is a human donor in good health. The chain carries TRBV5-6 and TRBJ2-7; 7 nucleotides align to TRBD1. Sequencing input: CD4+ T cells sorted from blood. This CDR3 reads CASSLYGGQRTVNYEQYF. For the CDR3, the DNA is TGTGCCAGCAGCTTGTATGGGGGACAGAGGACAGTTAACTACGAGCAGTACTTC.